These T cell receptor beta chains were read from a single sample in a study of OX40 agonist ivuxolimab in advanced cancers. This table comes from immunoSEQ multiplex PCR, and its TCRdb copy is limited to in-frame clones, with some not included. The sample shows some 100,000 clones, about 85% of them seen only once. The specimen was CD4+ or CD8+ T cells sorted from blood, collected in a trial of the OX40 agonist ivuxolimab. These receptors all stem from an adult with an advanced solid tumor such as melanoma, head and neck, liver or kidney cancer. Both conserved end residues are part of each CDR3. A D gene is named only where the DNA matches it firmly. Only part of the rows carry a size: once, few, many, or a class if the clone is expanded.

len	abundance	j_gene	v_gene	d_gene	CDR3aa	CDR3nt
13	.	TRBJ2-3	TRBV7-2	.	CASSSSAGDTQYF	TGTGCCAGCAGCTCCAGCGCGGGAGATACGCAGTATTTT
15	.	TRBJ2-3	TRBV2	.	CASTPRDPAADTQYF	TGTGCCAGTACTCCACGGGACCCGGCGGCAGATACGCAGTATTTT
15	.	TRBJ1-1	TRBV7-8	TRBD1	CASSLDRTGNTEAFF	TGTGCCAGCAGCTTAGATAGGACAGGGAACACTGAAGCTTTCTTT
14	.	TRBJ2-2	TRBV30	TRBD1	CAWKPTGESRELFF	TGTGCCTGGAAGCCGACAGGGGAATCGAGGGAGCTGTTTTTT
11	once	TRBJ2-3	TRBV7-2	.	CASSLWPSQYF	TGTGCCAGCAGCTTATGGCCATCGCAGTATTTT
14	.	TRBJ1-1	TRBV11-2	.	CASSFTPMNTEAFF	TGTGCCAGCAGCTTTACACCGATGAACACTGAAGCTTTCTTT
16	.	TRBJ1-1	TRBV10-3	.	CAIRGRSGDPNTEAFF	TGTGCCATCAGGGGGAGGTCAGGGGACCCAAACACTGAAGCTTTCTTT
13	.	TRBJ2-2	TRBV6-6	.	CASSTRGTGELFF	TGTGCCAGCAGCACCCGGGGCACCGGGGAGCTGTTTTTT
12	.	TRBJ1-2	TRBV2	.	CASSVEDYGYTF	TGTGCCAGCAGTGTTGAGGACTATGGCTACACCTTC
12	.	TRBJ2-3	TRBV29-1	.	CSVEWSTDTQYF	TGCAGCGTTGAATGGAGCACAGATACGCAGTATTTT
16	.	TRBJ2-7	TRBV6-1	TRBD1	CASSEAGTGTPYEQYF	TGTGCCAGCAGTGAAGCCGGGACAGGCACCCCCTACGAGCAGTACTTC
18	.	TRBJ2-1	TRBV7-9	TRBD2	CASSLPRRLAGGLNEQFF	TGTGCCAGCAGCTTACCCCGGAGACTAGCGGGAGGGCTCAATGAGCAGTTCTTC
16	.	TRBJ2-2	TRBV19	TRBD1	CASRPGGDSFTGELFF	TGTGCCAGTAGACCCGGTGGGGACAGTTTCACCGGGGAGCTGTTTTTT
13	.	TRBJ1-1	TRBV7-2	.	CASSNDLNTEAFF	TGTGCCAGCAGCAATGATTTGAACACTGAAGCTTTCTTT
14	.	TRBJ1-1	TRBV18	TRBD1	CATLRDRQNTEAFF	TGTGCCACCCTAAGGGACAGGCAAAACACTGAAGCTTTCTTT
16	.	TRBJ2-1	TRBV19	.	CASSFQGTYSFNEQFF	TGTGCCAGTAGTTTCCAGGGGACCTACTCGTTTAATGAGCAGTTCTTC
17	once	TRBJ1-5	TRBV28	.	CASSLWGQGRFNQPQHF	TGTGCCAGCAGTTTATGGGGGCAGGGGCGATTCAATCAGCCCCAGCATTTT
10	.	TRBJ1-1	TRBV30	.	CALRGTEAFF	TGTGCCCTAAGGGGGACTGAAGCTTTCTTT
13	.	TRBJ2-5	TRBV19	.	CASSQGRSETQYF	TGTGCCAGTAGTCAGGGGAGGTCAGAGACCCAGTACTTC
17	.	TRBJ2-1	TRBV27	.	CASSFRRGYTDYNEQFF	TGTGCCAGCAGTTTCAGGAGGGGCTATACGGACTACAATGAGCAGTTCTTC
15	.	TRBJ1-3	TRBV27	.	CASSGVGSSGNTIYF	TGTGCCAGCAGTGGCGTAGGGAGCTCTGGAAACACCATATATTTT
16	.	TRBJ2-2	TRBV5-1	.	CASSLGLDLYTGELFF	TGCGCCAGCAGCTTGGGGCTAGATTTATACACCGGGGAGCTGTTTTTT
14	.	TRBJ2-3	TRBV27	.	CASSSLGRLDTQYF	TGTGCCAGCAGTTCCTTGGGGCGGTTAGATACGCAGTATTTT
14	few	TRBJ1-6	TRBV6-5	.	CASSVKQGNSPLHF	TGTGCCAGCAGCGTCAAGCAGGGTAATTCACCCCTCCACTTT
15	.	TRBJ1-1	TRBV6-5	TRBD1	CASSYSDRGSTEAFF	TGTGCCAGCAGTTACTCGGACAGGGGGAGCACTGAAGCTTTCTTT
14	.	TRBJ1-3	TRBV29-1	TRBD1	CSVMTGGRGNTIYF	TGCAGCGTGATGACAGGGGGCAGGGGAAACACCATATATTTT
15	.	TRBJ2-7	TRBV28	TRBD1	CASSSGQGSTYEQYF	TGTGCCAGCAGTTCCGGACAGGGAAGTACCTACGAGCAGTACTTC
13	.	TRBJ1-5	TRBV2	.	CASSLPGHQPQHF	TGTGCCAGCAGCCTCCCCGGACATCAGCCCCAGCATTTT